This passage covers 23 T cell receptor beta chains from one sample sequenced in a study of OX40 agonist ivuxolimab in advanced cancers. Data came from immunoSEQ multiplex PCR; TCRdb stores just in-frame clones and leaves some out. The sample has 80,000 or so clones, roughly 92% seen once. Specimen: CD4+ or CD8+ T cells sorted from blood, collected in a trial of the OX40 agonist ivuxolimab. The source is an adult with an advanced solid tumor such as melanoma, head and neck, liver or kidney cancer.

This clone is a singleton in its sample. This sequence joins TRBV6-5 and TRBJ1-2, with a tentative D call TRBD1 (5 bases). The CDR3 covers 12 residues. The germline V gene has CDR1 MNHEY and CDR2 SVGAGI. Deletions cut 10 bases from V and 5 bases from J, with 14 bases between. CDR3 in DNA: TGTGCCAAACCGAGGGGTTTTTATGGCTACACCTTC. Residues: CAKPRGFYGYTF.

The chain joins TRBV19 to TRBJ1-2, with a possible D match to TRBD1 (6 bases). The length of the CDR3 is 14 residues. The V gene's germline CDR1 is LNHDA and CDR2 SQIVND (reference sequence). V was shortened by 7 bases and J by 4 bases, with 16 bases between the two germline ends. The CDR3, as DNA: TGTGCCAGTACTTATAGGGGACAATTCTATGGCTACACCTTC. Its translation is CASTYRGQFYGYTF.

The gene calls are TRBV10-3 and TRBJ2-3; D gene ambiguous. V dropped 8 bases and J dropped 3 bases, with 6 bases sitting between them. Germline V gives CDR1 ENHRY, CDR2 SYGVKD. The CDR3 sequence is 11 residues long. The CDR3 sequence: CAIQNTDTQYF. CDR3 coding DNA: TGTGCCATCCAAAATACAGATACGCAGTATTTT.

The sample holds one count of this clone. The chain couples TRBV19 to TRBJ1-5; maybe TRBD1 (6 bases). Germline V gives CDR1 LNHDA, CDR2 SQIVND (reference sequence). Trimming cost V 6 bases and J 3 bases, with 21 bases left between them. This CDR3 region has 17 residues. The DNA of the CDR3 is TGTGCCAGTAGCCCTTTTGTCGGCAGGGGAAACAATCAGCCCCAGCATTTT. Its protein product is CASSPFVGRGNNQPQHF.

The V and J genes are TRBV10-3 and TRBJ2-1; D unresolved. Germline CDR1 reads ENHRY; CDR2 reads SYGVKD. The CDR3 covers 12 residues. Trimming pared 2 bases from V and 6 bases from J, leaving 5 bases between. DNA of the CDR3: TGTGCCATCAGTGAGGAGATCAATGAGCAGTTCTTC. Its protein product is CAISEEINEQFF.

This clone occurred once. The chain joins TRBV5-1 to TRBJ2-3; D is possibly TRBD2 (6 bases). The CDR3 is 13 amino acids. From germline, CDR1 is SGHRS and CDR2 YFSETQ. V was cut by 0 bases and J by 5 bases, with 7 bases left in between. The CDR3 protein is CASSLAGGDTQYF. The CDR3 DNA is TGCGCCAGCAGCTTGGCCGGGGGAGATACGCAGTATTTT.

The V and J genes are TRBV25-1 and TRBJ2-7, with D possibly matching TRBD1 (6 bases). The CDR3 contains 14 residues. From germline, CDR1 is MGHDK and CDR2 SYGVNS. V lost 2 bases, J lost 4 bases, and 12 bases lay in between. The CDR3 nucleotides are TGTGCCAGCAGTGAACCAGGGGCAATGTACGAGCAGTACTTC. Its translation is CASSEPGAMYEQYF.

The CDR3 coding sequence is TGCGCCAGCAGCTTGGGGGGAGGGACAGATGAAAAACTGTTTTTT. Translation: CASSLGGGTDEKLFF. V and J are TRBV5-1 and TRBJ1-4; TRBD1 matches at 7 bases. CDR1 is SGHRS and CDR2 is YFSETQ in the germline V gene. With V trimmed by 0 bases and J by 6 bases, 5 bases remained unmatched. This CDR3 has 15 amino acids.

In nucleotides, the CDR3 is TGCGCCAGCAGCCTAACCGGGACAGGGAAGACTGAAGCTTTCTTT. This translates into CASSLTGTGKTEAFF. The V call is TRBV5-1, the J call TRBJ1-1, with TRBD1 matching 9 bases. CDR3 length: 15 amino acids. The V gene end was trimmed by 4 bases and the J gene end by 5 bases; junction bases not matched to a gene: 9. The germline V gene has CDR1 SGHRS and CDR2 YFSETQ.

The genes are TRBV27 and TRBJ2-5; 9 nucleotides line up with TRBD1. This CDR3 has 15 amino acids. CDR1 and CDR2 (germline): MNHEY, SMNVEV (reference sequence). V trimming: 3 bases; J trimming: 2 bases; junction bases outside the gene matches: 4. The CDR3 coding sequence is TGTGCCAGCAGTTTTAGGACAGGGGTTCAAGAGACCCAGTACTTC. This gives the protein CASSFRTGVQETQYF.

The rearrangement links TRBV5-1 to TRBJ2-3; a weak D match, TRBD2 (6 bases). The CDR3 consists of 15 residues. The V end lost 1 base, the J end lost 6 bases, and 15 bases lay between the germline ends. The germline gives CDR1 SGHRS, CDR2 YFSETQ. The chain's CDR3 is CASSLMAGLEDTQYF. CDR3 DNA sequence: TGCGCCAGCAGCTTGATGGCGGGGCTAGAGGATACGCAGTATTTT.

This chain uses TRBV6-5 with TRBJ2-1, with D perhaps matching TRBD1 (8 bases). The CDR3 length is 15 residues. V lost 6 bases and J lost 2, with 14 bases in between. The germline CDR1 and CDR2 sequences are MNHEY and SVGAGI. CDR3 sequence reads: CASRKTGGAYNEQFF. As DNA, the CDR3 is TGTGCCAGCAGGAAAACAGGGGGGGCCTACAATGAGCAGTTCTTC.

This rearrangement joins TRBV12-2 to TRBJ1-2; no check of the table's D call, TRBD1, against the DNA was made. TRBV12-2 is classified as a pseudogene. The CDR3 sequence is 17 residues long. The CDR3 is CASRLGQPQGLGDGYTF. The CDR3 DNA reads TGTGCAAGTCGCTTAGGGCAACCTCAGGGTCTTGGGGATGGCTACACCTTC.

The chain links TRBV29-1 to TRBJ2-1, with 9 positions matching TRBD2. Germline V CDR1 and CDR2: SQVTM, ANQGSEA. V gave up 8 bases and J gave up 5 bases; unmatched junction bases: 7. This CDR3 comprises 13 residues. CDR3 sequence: CSTPGLADNEQFF. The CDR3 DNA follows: TGCAGCACACCGGGACTAGCTGACAATGAGCAGTTCTTC.

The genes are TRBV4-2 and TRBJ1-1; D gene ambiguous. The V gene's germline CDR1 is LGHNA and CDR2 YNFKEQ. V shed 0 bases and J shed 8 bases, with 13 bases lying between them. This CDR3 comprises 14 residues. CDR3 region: CASSQERLGGEAFF. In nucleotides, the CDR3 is TGTGCCAGCAGCCAAGAGCGACTGGGAGGCGAAGCTTTCTTT.

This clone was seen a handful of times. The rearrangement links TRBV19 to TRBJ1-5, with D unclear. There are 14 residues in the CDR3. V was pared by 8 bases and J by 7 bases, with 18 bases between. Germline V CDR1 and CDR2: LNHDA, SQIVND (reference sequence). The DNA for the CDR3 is TGTGCCAGTGCAAACCGCGCCCCCGGGCAGCCCCAGCATTTT. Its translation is CASANRAPGQPQHF.

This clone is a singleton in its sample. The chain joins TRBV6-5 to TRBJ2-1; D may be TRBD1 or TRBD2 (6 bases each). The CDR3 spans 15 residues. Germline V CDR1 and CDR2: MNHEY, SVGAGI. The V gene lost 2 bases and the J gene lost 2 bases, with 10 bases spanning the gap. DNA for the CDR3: TGTGCCAGCAGTTACATGCGGGACACCTACAATGAGCAGTTCTTC. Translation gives CASSYMRDTYNEQFF.

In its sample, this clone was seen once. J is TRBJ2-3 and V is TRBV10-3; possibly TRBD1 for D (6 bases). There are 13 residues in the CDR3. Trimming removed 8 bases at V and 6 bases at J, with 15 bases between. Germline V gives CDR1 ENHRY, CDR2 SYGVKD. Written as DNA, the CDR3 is TGTGCCATCGGGCAAAGGGACAAGGATACGCAGTATTTT. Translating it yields CAIGQRDKDTQYF.

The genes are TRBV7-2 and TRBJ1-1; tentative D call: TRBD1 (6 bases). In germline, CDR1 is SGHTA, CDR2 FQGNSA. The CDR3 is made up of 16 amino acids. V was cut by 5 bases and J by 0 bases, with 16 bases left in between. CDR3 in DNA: TGTGCCAGCAGCCCCAGACAGGTCACTTTGAACACTGAAGCTTTCTTT. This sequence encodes CASSPRQVTLNTEAFF.

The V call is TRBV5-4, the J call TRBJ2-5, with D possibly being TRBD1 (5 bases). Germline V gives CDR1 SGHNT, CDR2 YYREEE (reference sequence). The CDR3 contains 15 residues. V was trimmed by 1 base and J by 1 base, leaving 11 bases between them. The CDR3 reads CASSLSSGSQETQYF. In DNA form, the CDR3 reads TGTGCCAGCAGCTTGTCTTCAGGGTCCCAAGAGACCCAGTACTTC.

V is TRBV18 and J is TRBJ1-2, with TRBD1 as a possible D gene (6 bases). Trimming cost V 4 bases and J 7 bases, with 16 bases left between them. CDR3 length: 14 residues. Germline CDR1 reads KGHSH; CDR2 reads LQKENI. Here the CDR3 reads CASSLPGAWGGYTF. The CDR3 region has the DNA TGTGCCAGCTCACTGCCAGGGGCCTGGGGTGGCTACACCTTC.

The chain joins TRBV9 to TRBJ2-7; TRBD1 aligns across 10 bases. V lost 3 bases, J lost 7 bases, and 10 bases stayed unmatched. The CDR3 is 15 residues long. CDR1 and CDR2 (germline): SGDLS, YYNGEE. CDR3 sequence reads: CASSATGTGVGEQYF. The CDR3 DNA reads TGTGCCAGCAGCGCAACCGGGACAGGGGTTGGAGAGCAGTACTTC. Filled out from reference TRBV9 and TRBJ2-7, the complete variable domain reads DSGVTQTPKHLITATGQRVTLRCSPRSGDLSVYWYQQSLDQGLQFLIQYYNGEERAKGNILERFSAQQFPDLHSELNLSSLELGDSALYFCASSATGTGVGEQYFGPGTRLTVT.

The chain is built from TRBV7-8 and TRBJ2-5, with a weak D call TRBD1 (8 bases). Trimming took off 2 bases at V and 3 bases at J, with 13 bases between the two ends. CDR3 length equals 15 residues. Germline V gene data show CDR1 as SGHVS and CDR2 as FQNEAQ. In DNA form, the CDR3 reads TGTGCCAGCAGCTTAAGACAGGGGAGGGAAGAGACCCAGTACTTC. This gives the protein CASSLRQGREETQYF. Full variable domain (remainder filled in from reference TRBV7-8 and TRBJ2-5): GAGVSQSPRYKVAKRGQDVALRCDPISGHVSLFWYQQALGQGPEFLTYFQNEAQLDKSGLPSDRFFAERPEGSVSTLKIQRTQQEDSAVYLCASSLRQGREETQYFGPGTRLLVL.